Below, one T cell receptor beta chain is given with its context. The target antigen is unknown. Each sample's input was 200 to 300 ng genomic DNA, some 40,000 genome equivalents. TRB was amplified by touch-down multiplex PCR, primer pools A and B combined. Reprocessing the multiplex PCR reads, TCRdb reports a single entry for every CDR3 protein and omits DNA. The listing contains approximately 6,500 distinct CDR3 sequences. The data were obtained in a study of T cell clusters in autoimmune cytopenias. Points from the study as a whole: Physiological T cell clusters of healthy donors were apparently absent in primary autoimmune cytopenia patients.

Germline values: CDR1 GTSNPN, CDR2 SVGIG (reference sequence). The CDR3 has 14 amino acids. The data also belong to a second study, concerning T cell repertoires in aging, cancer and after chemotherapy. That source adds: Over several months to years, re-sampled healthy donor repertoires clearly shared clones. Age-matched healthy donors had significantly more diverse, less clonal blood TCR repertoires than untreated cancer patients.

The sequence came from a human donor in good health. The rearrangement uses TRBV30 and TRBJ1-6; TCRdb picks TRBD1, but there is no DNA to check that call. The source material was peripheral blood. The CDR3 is CAWTLTGEFSPLHF.